This T cell receptor (beta chain) was recovered during a study of T cell responses to AZD1222 COVID-19 vaccine listed by TCRdb under 2021. In terms of the full investigation: TCR sequencing covered roughly 230 trial participants: nearly 210 given two doses of AZD1222 and 26 given two doses of MenACWY control vaccine. Enrollment into the trials was organized by age into subgroups of 18-55, 56-69 and 70-plus years, and those subgroups contained roughly 150, 30 and 60 TCR-sequenced participants, respectively. Results the study describes overall, beyond this receptor: No day 14 peak-response samples were available, so repertoires were characterized only after the peak T cell response. After two AZD1222 doses, both the breadth and the depth of spike-specific TCRs were significantly higher than at day 0 and than in MenACWY recipients. CD4 TCRs associated with the vaccine covered the entire spike protein, and the dominant responses were in regions 160-218 and 743-854. Conclusions about previously exposed vaccinees were limited because only six AZD1222 recipients were SARS-CoV-2 seropositive at baseline. In the small 56-69-year group, the increase in depth fell short of significance, most likely because of low power. Most participants were white British and females outnumbered males, and the authors suggested that clonal diversity may have been underestimated. Nearly half of unique spike-specific TCRs reportedly recognized epitopes outside regions mutated in the B.1.351 and B.1.1.7 variants.

Explained via the paper, the time point label denotes: about 28 days (+/-7) after the second vaccine dose. Because spike-specific TCR depth and breadth did not differ between the two schedules, AZD1222 recipients who got a second dose at roughly 4 weeks were pooled with those who got a second dose at roughly 12 weeks. Vaccinee samples were obtained from the UK trials COV001 and COV002, which included a single-blind randomized controlled phase 2/3 trial of AZD1222 (ChAdOx1 nCoV-19) in healthy adults. Trial participant PBMC samples were collected at day 0 and day 28 after the second dose for TCRbeta chain sequencing. About this clone itself: What antigen it recognizes has not been identified. No much larger clone is present one base from it, and per-base qualities are unavailable.

The V end loses 6 bases and the J end loses 0 bases, and a stretch of 15 bases separates them. In the germline V gene, CDR1 corresponds to SNHLY and CDR2 to FYNNEI. The CDR3 runs 15 residues from the cysteine to the phenylalanine. The entry retains the CDR3 DNA only, 45 bases that are in frame from base 1. The CDR3 regions of human TCRbeta chains were analyzed by immunosequencing. Per the source publication's procedure: TCRs in the repertoires were matched against a reference library of SARS-CoV-2-specific TCRs that had been generated with the MIRA antigen-specificity platform. Breadth was defined as the fraction of unique TCRs that were SARS-CoV-2-associated, and depth was defined as the fraction of total T cells that were SARS-CoV-2-associated. Using the MIRA data, each spike-specific TCR was mapped to the spike region that the TCR reacts to and placed in a CD4 or CD8 class. Log10-transformed breadth and depth values were compared by one-way ANOVA with Sidak's multiple comparisons tests. This immuneACCESS table, as held by TCRdb, lists in-frame sequences with V and J called but not all clones. Of the missing ones, under half trace to an unresolved V gene in checked studies; the others have no known cause. The V and J calls and clone size were taken over from that table, and D and trimming were inferred from the DNA. The table for this sample lists some 110,000 clones; 88% of them were counted only once. The top ten hold 3.5% to 4% of the sample.

The starting material was peripheral blood, obtained 28 days after the second AZD1222 dose. In this chain, TRBV2 is recombined with TRBJ2-7; the D region possibly corresponds to TRBD2 (6 bases align). The sequence was collected from an adult who received the AZD1222 COVID-19 vaccine. The DNA reads TGTGCCAGCAGGCTTCCTAGCGAGGGCTCCTACGAGCAGTACTTC. It codes for CASRLPSEGSYEQYF.